This TCR beta chain was recorded in a study of T cells after yellow fever vaccination. Study-wide results and limits: Post-booster reappearance was seen for most primary-vaccination clones (about 96% CD4, around 90% CD8).

TCRdb itself ran the 5' RACE reads through MiXCR, one entry per CDR3 protein. The data show roughly 32,000 distinct CDR3 sequences, approximately 7% seen once. This clonotype was seen repeatedly, ten times or more. This CDR3 comprises 14 residues. Germline V gene data show CDR1 as MNHNS and CDR2 as SASEGT. Trimming removed 6 bases from V and 2 bases from J; junction bases left unmatched: 3. The chain has TRBV6-1 and TRBJ2-7, with 11 bases lining up with TRBD1. The receptor's source is a young man who received the YFV17D yellow fever vaccine. The specimen was PBMCs, either bulk or a sorted T-cell subset (CD4+, CD8+, memory, or dextramer-sorted; not recorded which), collected on the day of the first yellow fever vaccination. This chain's CDR3 is CASREGQGAYEQYF. The CDR3 DNA is TGTGCCAGCAGAGAGGGACAGGGGGCCTACGAGCAGTACTTC.